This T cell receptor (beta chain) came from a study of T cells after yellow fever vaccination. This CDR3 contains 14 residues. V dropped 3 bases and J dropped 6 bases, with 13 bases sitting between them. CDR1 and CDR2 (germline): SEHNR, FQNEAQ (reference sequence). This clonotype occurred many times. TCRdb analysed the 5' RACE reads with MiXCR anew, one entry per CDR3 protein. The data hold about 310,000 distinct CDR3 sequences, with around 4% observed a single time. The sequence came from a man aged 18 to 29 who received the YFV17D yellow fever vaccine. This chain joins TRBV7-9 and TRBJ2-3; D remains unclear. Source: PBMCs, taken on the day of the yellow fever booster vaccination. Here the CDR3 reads CASSLPSSWDTQYF. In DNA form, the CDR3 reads TGTGCCAGCAGCTTGCCCTCCTCTTGGGATACGCAGTATTTT.